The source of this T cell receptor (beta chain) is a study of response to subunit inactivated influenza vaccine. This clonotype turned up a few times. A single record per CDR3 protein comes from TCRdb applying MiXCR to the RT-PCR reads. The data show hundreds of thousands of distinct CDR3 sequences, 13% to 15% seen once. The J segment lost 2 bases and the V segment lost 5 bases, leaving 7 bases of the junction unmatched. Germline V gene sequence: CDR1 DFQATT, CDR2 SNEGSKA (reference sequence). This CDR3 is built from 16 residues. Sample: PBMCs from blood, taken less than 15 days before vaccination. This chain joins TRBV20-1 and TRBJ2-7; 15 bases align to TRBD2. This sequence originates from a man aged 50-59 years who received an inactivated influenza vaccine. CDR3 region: CSASLGLAGGTYEQYF. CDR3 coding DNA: TGCAGTGCTTCGCTTGGACTAGCGGGGGGGACCTACGAGCAGTACTTC.